This TCR beta chain emerged from a study of cytomegalovirus exposure and HLA in healthy donors. Study-wide results and limits: V segments that were indistinguishable, TRBV6-2 and TRBV6-3 among them, were omitted from analysis. V- and J-gene trimming in TCR beta was tied to a missense DCLRE1C variant by an analysis performed later. Among TCR beta chains of equal frequency, HLA-associated ones were more clonally expanded in a later analysis. Using a false discovery rate of 0.05, a later analysis showed that fewer than 20,000 TCR beta sequences were associated with HLA alleles.

Germline V lookup: CDR1 LNHDA, CDR2 SQIVND (reference sequence). Trimming at V came to 8 bases and at J to 5 bases, leaving 17 bases not matched to a gene. The CDR3 length is 16 residues. The PCR had 60 Vbeta and 13 Jbeta primers. The data were produced by immunoSEQ multiplex PCR, yet TCRdb's version contains in-frame clones alone and is incomplete. This sample's clone table lists 130,000 to 150,000 clones. In regard to this clone: The antigen is not known.

The receptor comes from a man aged 40-49 years in good health and CMV-seronegative. This chain connects TRBV19 to TRBJ1-2; 7 nucleotides align to TRBD1. Sequenced sample: PBMCs. The CDR3 spells CASSLIRDRLIYGYTF. The CDR3 DNA sequence: TGTGCCAGTTCTTTAATCCGGGACAGACTAATTTATGGCTACACCTTC.